The present T cell receptor (beta chain) was sequenced within a study of beta chain features in type 1 diabetes. The CDR3 covers 14 residues. From germline, CDR1 is MNHEY and CDR2 SMNVEV (reference sequence). Deletions cut 3 bases from V and 4 bases from J, with 12 bases between. The table lists this clone with a few counts. The entirety of the isolated RNA underwent reverse transcription, so expressed TCRB transcripts were sequenced. An average of about 3.57 million reads was obtained for naive, central memory and regulatory T cell samples. The protocol was immunoSEQ multiplex PCR, while the TCRdb copy is restricted to in-frame clones and leaves out a portion. The sample comprises hundreds of thousands of clones, roughly 12% of which are singletons, and 0.017% rests with the top ten.

The sequence was collected from a man younger than 30 in good health. Sequenced sample: naive CD4+ T cells from blood. The chain is built from TRBV27 and TRBJ1-2; D is undetermined. CDR3 nucleotides: TGTGCCAGCAGTTTCGCCCAGATTCCCTATGGCTACACCTTC. Translation: CASSFAQIPYGYTF.